The clone carrying this TCR beta chain was observed a few times. As yet, its antigen is unknown. TCRdb fed the reads into MiXCR, producing one record per CDR3 protein. Of about 920,000 distinct CDR3 sequences listed, around 31% are singletons. This sample was included in a study of T cell repertoires in cytomegalovirus infection. Study background: Well-studied HLA-B-restricted CMV epitopes were used in the study alongside recently identified HLA-C-restricted ones. From public TCR beta signatures came an indication of both CMV infection and matching HLA type. Overall study results and limits: Clonotypes of TCR beta that were HLA-C-restricted and CMV-specific dominated the ex vivo response.

V was pared by 6 bases and J by 5 bases, with 6 bases of the junction left unmatched. The CDR3 has 13 amino acids. Germline CDR1 reads SGHAT; CDR2 reads FQNNGV. The chain recombines TRBV11-2 with TRBJ2-5; 7 nucleotides agree with TRBD2. The sample consisted of cultured CD8+ T cells from PBMCs, taken from culture after CMV antigen stimulation. This receptor was taken from a human donor in good health (CMV status not recorded). Some clones in this sample may be carry-over from other donors' samples. CDR3 DNA sequence: TGTGCCAGCAGTTGGGGGGGAGGGGAGACCCAGTACTTC. Its protein is CASSWGGGETQYF. Combining the CDR3 with reference TRBV11-2 and TRBJ2-5 gives the whole variable domain EAGVAQSPRYKIIEKRQSVAFWCNPISGHATLYWYQQILGQGPKLLIQFQNNGVVDDSQLPKDRFSAERLKGVDSTLKIQPAKLEDSAVYLCASSWGGGETQYFGPGTRLLVL.